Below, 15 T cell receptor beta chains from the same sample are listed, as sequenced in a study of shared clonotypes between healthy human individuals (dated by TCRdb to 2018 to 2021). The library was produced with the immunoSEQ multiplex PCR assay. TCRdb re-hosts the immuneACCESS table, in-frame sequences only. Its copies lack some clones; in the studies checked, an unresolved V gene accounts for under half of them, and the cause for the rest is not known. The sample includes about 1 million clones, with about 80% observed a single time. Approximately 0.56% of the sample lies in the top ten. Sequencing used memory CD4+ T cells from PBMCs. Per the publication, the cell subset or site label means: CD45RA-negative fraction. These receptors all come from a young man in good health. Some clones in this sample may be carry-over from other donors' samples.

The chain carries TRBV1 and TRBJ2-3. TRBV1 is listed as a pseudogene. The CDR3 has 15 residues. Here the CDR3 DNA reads TGCACCAGCAGCCAAGACCGGGACGAAGGAGATACGCAGTATTTT. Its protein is CTSSQDRDEGDTQYF.

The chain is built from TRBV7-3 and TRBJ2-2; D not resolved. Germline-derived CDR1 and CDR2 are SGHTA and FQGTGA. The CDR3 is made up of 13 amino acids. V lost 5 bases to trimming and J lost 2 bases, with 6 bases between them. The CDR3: CASSQANTGELFF. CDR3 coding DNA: TGTGCCAGCAGCCAAGCTAACACCGGGGAGCTGTTTTTT.

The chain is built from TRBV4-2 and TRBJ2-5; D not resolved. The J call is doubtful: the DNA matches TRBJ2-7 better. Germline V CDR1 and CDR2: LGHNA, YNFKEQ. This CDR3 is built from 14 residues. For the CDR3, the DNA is TGTGCCAGCAGCCAAGCGCGATCCTCCTACGAGCAGTACTTC. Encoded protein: CASSQARSSYEQYF.

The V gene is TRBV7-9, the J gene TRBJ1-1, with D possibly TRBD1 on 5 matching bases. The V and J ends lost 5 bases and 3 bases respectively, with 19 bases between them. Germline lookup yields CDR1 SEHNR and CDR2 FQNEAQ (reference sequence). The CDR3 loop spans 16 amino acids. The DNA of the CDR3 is TGTGCCAGCAGCCCCACGGGGAGGGGTAGTGACACTGAAGCTTTCTTT. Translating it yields CASSPTGRGSDTEAFF.

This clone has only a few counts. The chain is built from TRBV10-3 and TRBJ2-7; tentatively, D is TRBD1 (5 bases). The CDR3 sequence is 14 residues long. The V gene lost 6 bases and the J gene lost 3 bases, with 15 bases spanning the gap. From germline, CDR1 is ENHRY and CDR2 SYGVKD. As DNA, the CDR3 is TGTGCCATCAGCCGAGACATAGACAGCTACGAGCAGTACTTC. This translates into CAISRDIDSYEQYF.

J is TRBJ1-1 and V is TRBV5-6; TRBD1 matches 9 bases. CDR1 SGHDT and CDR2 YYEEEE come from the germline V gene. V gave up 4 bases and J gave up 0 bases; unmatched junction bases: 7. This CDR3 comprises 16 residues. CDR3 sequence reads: CASSLGTGRMNTEAFF. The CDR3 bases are TGTGCCAGCAGCCTAGGGACAGGGCGCATGAACACTGAAGCTTTCTTT.

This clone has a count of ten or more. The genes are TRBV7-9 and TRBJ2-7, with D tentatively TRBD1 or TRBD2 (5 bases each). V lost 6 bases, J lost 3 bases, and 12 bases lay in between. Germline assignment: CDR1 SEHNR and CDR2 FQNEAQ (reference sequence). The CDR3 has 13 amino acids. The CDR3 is CASSSGRDYEQYF. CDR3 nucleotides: TGTGCCAGCAGTTCGGGACGGGACTACGAGCAGTACTTC.

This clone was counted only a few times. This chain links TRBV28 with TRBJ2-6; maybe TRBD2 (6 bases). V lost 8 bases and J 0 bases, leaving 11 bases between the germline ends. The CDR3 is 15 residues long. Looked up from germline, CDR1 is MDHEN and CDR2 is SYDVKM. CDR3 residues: CASGTGLSGANVLTF. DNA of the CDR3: TGTGCCAGCGGGACTGGACTCTCTGGGGCCAACGTCCTGACTTTC.

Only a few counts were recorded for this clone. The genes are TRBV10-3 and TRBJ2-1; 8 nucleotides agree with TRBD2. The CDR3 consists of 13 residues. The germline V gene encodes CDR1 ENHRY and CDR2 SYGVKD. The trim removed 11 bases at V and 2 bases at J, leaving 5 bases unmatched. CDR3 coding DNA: TGTGCCGCCGAGCGGGAGCCCTACAATGAGCAGTTCTTC. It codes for CAAEREPYNEQFF.

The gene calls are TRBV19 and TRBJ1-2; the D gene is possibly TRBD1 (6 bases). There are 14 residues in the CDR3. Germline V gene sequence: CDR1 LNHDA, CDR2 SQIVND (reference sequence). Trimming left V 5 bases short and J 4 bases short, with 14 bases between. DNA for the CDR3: TGTGCCAGTAGTCCGGGGGCAGGGCGCTATGGCTACACCTTC. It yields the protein CASSPGAGRYGYTF.

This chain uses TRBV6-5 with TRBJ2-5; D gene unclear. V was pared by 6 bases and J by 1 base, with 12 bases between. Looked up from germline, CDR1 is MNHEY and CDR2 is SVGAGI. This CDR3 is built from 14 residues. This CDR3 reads CASSPPPSQETQYF. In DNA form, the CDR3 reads TGTGCCAGCAGCCCCCCTCCTAGCCAAGAGACCCAGTACTTC.

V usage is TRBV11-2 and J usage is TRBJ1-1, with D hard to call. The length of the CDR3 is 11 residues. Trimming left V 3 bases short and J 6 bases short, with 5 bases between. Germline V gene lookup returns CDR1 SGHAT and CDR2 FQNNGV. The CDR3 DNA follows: TGTGCCAGCAGCTTGACGGCTGAAGCTTTCTTT. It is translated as CASSLTAEAFF.

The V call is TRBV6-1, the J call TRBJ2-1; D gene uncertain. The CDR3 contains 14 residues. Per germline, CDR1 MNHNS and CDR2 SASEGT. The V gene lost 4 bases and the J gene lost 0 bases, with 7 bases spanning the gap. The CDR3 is CASSGGYSYNEQFF. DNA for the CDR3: TGTGCCAGCAGTGGCGGATACTCCTACAATGAGCAGTTCTTC.

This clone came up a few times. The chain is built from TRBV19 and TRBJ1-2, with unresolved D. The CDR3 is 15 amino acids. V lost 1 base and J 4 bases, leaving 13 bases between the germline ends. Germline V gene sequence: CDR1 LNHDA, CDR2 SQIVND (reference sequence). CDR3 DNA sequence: TGTGCCAGTAGTATAGGGCCGTTTTCCACCTATGGCTACACCTTC. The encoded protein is CASSIGPFSTYGYTF.

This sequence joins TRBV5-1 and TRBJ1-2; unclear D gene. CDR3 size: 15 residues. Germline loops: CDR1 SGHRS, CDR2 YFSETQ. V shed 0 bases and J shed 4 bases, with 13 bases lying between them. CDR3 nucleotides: TGCGCCAGCAGCTTGGTGCCCGGGGAGCTCTATGGCTACACCTTC. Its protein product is CASSLVPGELYGYTF.